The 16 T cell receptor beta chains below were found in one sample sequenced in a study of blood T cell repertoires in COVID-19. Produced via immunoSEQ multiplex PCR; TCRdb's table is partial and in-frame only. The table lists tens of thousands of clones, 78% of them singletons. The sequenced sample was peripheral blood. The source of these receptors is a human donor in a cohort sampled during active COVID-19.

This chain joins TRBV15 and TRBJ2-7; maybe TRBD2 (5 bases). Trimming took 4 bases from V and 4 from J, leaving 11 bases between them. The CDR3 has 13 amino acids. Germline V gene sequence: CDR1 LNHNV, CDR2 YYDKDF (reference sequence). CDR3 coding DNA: TGTGCCACCAGCATTGGTCCGGGGTACGAGCAGTACTTC. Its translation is CATSIGPGYEQYF. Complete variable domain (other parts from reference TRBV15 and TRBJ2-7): DAMVIQNPRYQVTQFGKPVTLSCSQTLNHNVMYWYQQKSSQAPKLLFHYYDKDFNNEADTPDNFQSRRPNTSFCFLDIRSPGLGDTAMYLCATSIGPGYEQYFGPGTRLTVT.

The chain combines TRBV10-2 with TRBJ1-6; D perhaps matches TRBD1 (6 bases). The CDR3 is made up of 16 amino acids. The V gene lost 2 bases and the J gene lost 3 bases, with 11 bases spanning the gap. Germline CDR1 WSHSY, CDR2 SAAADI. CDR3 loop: CASSEGQRGYNSPLHF. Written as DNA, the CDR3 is TGCGCCAGCAGTGAGGGACAGCGCGGCTATAATTCACCCCTCCACTTT.

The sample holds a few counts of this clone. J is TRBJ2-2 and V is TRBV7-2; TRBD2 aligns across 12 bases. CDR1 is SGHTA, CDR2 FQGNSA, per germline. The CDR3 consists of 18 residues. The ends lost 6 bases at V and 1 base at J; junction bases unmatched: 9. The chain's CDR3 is CASRSGLAGPRNTGELFF. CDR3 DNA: TGTGCCAGCAGAAGCGGACTAGCGGGGCCGAGGAACACCGGGGAGCTGTTTTTT.

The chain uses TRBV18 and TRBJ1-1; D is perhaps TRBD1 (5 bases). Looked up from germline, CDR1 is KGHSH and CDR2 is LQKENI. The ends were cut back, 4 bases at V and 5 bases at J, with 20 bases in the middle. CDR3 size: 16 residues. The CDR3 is CASSLSWGGRGTEAFF. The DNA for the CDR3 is TGTGCCAGCTCACTCTCCTGGGGGGGAAGGGGTACTGAAGCTTTCTTT. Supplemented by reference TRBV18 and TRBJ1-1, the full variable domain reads NAGVMQNPRHLVRRRGQEARLRCSPMKGHSHVYWYRQLPEEGLKFMVYLQKENIIDESGMPKERFSAEFPKEGPSILRIQQVVRGDSAAYFCASSLSWGGRGTEAFFGQGTRLTVV.

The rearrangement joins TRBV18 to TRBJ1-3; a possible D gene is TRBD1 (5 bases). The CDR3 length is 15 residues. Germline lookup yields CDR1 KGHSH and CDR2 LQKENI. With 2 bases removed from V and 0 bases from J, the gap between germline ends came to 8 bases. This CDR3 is CASSPIQDSGNTIYF. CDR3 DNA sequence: TGTGCCAGCTCACCAATACAGGACTCTGGAAACACCATATATTTT.

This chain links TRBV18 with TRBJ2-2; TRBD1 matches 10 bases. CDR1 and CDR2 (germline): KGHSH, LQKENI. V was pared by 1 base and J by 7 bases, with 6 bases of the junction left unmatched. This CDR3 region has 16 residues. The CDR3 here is CASSPLPGTGVGELFF. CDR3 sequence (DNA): TGTGCCAGCTCACCACTCCCCGGGACAGGGGTCGGGGAGCTGTTTTTT. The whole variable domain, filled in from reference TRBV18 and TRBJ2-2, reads NAGVMQNPRHLVRRRGQEARLRCSPMKGHSHVYWYRQLPEEGLKFMVYLQKENIIDESGMPKERFSAEFPKEGPSILRIQQVVRGDSAAYFCASSPLPGTGVGELFFGEGSRLTVL.

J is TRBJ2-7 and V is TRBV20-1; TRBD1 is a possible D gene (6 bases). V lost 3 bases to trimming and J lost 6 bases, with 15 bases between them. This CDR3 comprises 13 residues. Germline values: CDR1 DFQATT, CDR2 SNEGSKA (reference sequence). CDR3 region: CSASVGRDTEQYF. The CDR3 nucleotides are TGCAGTGCTAGTGTTGGCAGGGACACCGAGCAGTACTTC.

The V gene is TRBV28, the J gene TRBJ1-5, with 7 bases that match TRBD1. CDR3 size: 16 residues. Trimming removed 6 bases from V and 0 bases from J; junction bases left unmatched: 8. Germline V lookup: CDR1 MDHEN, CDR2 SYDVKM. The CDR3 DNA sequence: TGTGCCAGCAGGATACAGGGGAGTTATAGCAATCAGCCCCAGCATTTT. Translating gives CASRIQGSYSNQPQHF.

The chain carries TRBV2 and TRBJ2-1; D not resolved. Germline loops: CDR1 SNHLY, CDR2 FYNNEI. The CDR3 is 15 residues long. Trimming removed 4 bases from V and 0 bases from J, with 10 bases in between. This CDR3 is CASSGLSSSYNEQFF. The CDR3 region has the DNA TGTGCCAGCAGTGGACTTTCTTCCTCCTACAATGAGCAGTTCTTC.

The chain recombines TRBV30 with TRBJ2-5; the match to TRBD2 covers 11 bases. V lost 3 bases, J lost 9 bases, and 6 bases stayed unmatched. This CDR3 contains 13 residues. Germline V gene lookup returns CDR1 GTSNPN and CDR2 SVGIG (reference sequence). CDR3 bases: TGTGCCTGGAGCATACTAGCGGGGGTGTCCCAGTACTTC. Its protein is CAWSILAGVSQYF.

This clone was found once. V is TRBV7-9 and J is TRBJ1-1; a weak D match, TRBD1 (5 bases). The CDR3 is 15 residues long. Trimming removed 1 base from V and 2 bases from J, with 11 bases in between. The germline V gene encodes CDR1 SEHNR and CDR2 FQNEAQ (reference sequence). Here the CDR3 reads CASSLDVTGNTEAFF. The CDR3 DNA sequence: TGTGCCAGCAGCTTAGATGTAACAGGCAACACTGAAGCTTTCTTT.

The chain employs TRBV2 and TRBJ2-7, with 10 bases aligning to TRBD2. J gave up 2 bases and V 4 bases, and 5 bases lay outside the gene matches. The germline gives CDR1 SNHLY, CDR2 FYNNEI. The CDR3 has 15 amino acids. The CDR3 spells CASSVKAGGTYEQYF. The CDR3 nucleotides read TGTGCCAGCAGTGTAAAAGCGGGAGGGACCTACGAGCAGTACTTC.

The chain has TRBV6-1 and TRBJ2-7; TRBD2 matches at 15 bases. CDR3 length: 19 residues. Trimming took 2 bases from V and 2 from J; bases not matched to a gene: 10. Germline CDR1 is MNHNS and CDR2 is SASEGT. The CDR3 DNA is TGTGCCAGCAGTGAAATCGTGGGACTAGCGGGAGGAGGGACCTACGAGCAGTACTTC. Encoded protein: CASSEIVGLAGGGTYEQYF.

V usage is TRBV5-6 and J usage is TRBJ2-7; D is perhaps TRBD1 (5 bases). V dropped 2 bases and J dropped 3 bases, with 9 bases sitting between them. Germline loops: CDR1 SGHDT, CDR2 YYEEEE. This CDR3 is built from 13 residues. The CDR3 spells CASSFRVFYEQYF. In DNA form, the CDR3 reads TGTGCCAGCAGCTTCAGGGTCTTCTACGAGCAGTACTTC.

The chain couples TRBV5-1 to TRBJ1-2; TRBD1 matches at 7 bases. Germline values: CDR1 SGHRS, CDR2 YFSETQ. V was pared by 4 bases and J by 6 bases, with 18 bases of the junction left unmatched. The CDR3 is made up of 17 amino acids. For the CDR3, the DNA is TGCGCCAGCAGCCCAGCTGGAGGTAGGGGGCCGGAACATGGCTACACCTTC. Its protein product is CASSPAGGRGPEHGYTF.

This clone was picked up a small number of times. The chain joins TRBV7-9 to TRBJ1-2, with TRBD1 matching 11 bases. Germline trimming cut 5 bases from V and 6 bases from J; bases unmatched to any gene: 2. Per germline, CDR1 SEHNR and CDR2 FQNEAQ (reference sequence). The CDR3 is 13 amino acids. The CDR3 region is CASSPDRGHGYTF. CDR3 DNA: TGTGCCAGCAGCCCGGACAGGGGGCATGGCTACACCTTC. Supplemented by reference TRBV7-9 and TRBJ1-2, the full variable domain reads DTGVSQNPRHKITKRGQNVTFRCDPISEHNRLYWYRQTLGQGPEFLTYFQNEAQLEKSRLLSDRFSAERPKGSFSTLEIQRTEQGDSAMYLCASSPDRGHGYTFGSGTRLTVV.